These T cell receptor beta chains were read from a single sample in a study of immune cell composition in non-small cell lung cancer. TCRdb's copy holds only in-frame clones and misses some; the assay was immunoSEQ multiplex PCR. The data contain 2,400 or so clones, 73% of them singletons. These same data were also listed under a study on CD4 T cells in lung cancer.

Sequenced sample: non-adjacent lung tissue. The receptor set was obtained from a human donor with non-small cell lung cancer. Each CDR3 is given with its conserved first and last residue. D genes are given only for firm matches. Size values are once, few and many counts, or a class for expanded clones, and some rows have none.

j_gene: TRBJ2-3; abundance: -; v_gene: TRBV19; d_gene: TRBD2; CDR3nt: TGTGCCAGTGGGGCGGGGGGCCCAGATACGCAGTATTTT; CDR3aa: CASGAGGPDTQYF
j_gene: TRBJ1-2; abundance: -; v_gene: TRBV7-9; d_gene: TRBD1; CDR3nt: TGTGCCAGCAGTACAGGGGCCGCAGGGTATGGCTACACCTTC; CDR3aa: CASSTGAAGYGYTF
j_gene: TRBJ2-5; abundance: -; v_gene: TRBV9; d_gene: -; CDR3nt: TGTGCCAGCAGCGGGATAAGAGGGGAGACCCAGTACTTC; CDR3aa: CASSGIRGETQYF
j_gene: TRBJ1-1; abundance: once; v_gene: TRBV6-6; d_gene: -; CDR3nt: TGTGCCAGCAGGGGGGCGCAGAGCACTGAAGCTTTCTTT; CDR3aa: CASRGAQSTEAFF
j_gene: TRBJ2-5; abundance: -; v_gene: TRBV19; d_gene: -; CDR3nt: TGTGCCAGTAGTTCGCCTCGGGACAACTACCAAGAGACCCAGTACTTC; CDR3aa: CASSSPRDNYQETQYF
j_gene: TRBJ2-3; abundance: -; v_gene: TRBV19; d_gene: TRBD2; CDR3nt: TGTGCCAGTAGTATCAGCCTAGGACTAGCGGGAGGGCCAATCACAGATACGCAGTATTTT; CDR3aa: CASSISLGLAGGPITDTQYF
j_gene: TRBJ1-1; abundance: -; v_gene: TRBV7-5; d_gene: -; CDR3nt: TGTGCCAGCAGCTTCGACAGGGAGGTGGCTTTCTTT; CDR3aa: CASSFDREVAFF
j_gene: TRBJ2-6; abundance: -; v_gene: TRBV2; d_gene: -; CDR3nt: TGTGCCAGCAGTGTGAGCTCTGGGGCCAACGTCCTGACTTTC; CDR3aa: CASSVSSGANVLTF
j_gene: TRBJ1-1; abundance: -; v_gene: TRBV28; d_gene: TRBD1; CDR3nt: TGTGCCAGCACCCGACAGGGTTTGAGGACTGAAGCTTTCTTT; CDR3aa: CASTRQGLRTEAFF
j_gene: TRBJ1-2; abundance: -; v_gene: TRBV6-6; d_gene: TRBD1; CDR3nt: TGTGCCAGCAGTTCCTACGGGACAGTTTTTGGCTACACCTTC; CDR3aa: CASSSYGTVFGYTF
j_gene: TRBJ2-7; abundance: -; v_gene: TRBV10-3; d_gene: TRBD1; CDR3nt: TGTGCCAGCCGACCGGGACAGACCTACGAGCAGTACTTC; CDR3aa: CASRPGQTYEQYF
j_gene: TRBJ2-5; abundance: -; v_gene: TRBV5-5; d_gene: TRBD1; CDR3nt: TGTGCCAGCAGCTTACAGGGGTACCAAGAGACCCAGTACTTC; CDR3aa: CASSLQGYQETQYF
j_gene: TRBJ2-3; abundance: -; v_gene: TRBV7-8; d_gene: TRBD2; CDR3nt: TGTGCCAGCAGCTCCAGCAGCGGGAAGACAGATACGCAGTATTTT; CDR3aa: CASSSSSGKTDTQYF
j_gene: TRBJ2-6; abundance: -; v_gene: TRBV5-1; d_gene: -; CDR3nt: TGCGCCAGCAGCTCCAGGGAGGTCTCTGGGGCCAACGTCCTGACTTTC; CDR3aa: CASSSREVSGANVLTF
j_gene: TRBJ2-1; abundance: -; v_gene: TRBV28; d_gene: TRBD2; CDR3nt: TGTGCCAGCGGAACTAGCGGGCGACTTAATGAGCAGTTCTTC; CDR3aa: CASGTSGRLNEQFF
j_gene: TRBJ2-1; abundance: -; v_gene: TRBV4-2; d_gene: -; CDR3nt: TGTGCCAGCAGCCAAGAACTGGACAGCAACATTGAGCAGTTCTTC; CDR3aa: CASSQELDSNIEQFF
j_gene: TRBJ2-5; abundance: -; v_gene: TRBV27; d_gene: -; CDR3nt: TGTGCCAGCAGTTTATTTCGGCAGGGCCAAGAGACCCAGTACTTC; CDR3aa: CASSLFRQGQETQYF
j_gene: TRBJ2-5; abundance: -; v_gene: TRBV7-2; d_gene: -; CDR3nt: TGTGCCAGCAGCTGGACTCCATTACAGACCCAGTACTTC; CDR3aa: CASSWTPLQTQYF
j_gene: TRBJ2-7; abundance: -; v_gene: TRBV7-3; d_gene: -; CDR3nt: TGTGCCAGCAGCTTACTCGCGGGGGAGCAGTACTTC; CDR3aa: CASSLLAGEQYF
j_gene: TRBJ1-1; abundance: few; v_gene: TRBV7-2; d_gene: -; CDR3nt: TGTGCCAGCAGCTTGGATAGACAGGTTGGCGCTGAAGCTTTCTTT; CDR3aa: CASSLDRQVGAEAFF
j_gene: TRBJ2-7; abundance: -; v_gene: TRBV7-9; d_gene: -; CDR3nt: TGTGCCAGCAGCTTAGTCGGGGGTCGGGAGGAGCAGTACTTC; CDR3aa: CASSLVGGREEQYF
j_gene: TRBJ1-1; abundance: -; v_gene: TRBV10-2; d_gene: -; CDR3nt: TGCGCCAGCAGTCCCGGGGTACTCACTGAAGCTTTCTTT; CDR3aa: CASSPGVLTEAFF
j_gene: TRBJ1-1; abundance: -; v_gene: TRBV19; d_gene: -; CDR3nt: TGTGCCAGTAGTAGCGGTCCAGGGCTCCTGAACACTGAAGCTTTCTTT; CDR3aa: CASSSGPGLLNTEAFF
j_gene: TRBJ2-7; abundance: -; v_gene: TRBV5-1; d_gene: -; CDR3nt: TGCGCCAGCAGCTTGGGGTCACGGGGTCGGCAAGGGTCGAGCGAGCAGTACTTC; CDR3aa: CASSLGSRGRQGSSEQYF
j_gene: TRBJ2-7; abundance: -; v_gene: TRBV6-5; d_gene: -; CDR3nt: TGTGCCAGCAGTTATTCGGACACCTACGAGCAGTACTTC; CDR3aa: CASSYSDTYEQYF
j_gene: TRBJ1-5; abundance: few; v_gene: TRBV30; d_gene: TRBD1; CDR3nt: TGTGCCTGGGCGACAGGGGGTAATCAGCCCCAGCATTTT; CDR3aa: CAWATGGNQPQHF
j_gene: TRBJ1-1; abundance: -; v_gene: TRBV9; d_gene: -; CDR3nt: TGTGCCAGCAGCGAGGGGAACAGGGACGAAGCTTTCTTT; CDR3aa: CASSEGNRDEAFF
j_gene: TRBJ2-2; abundance: -; v_gene: TRBV7-9; d_gene: -; CDR3nt: TGTGCCAGCCACTACTCCACCGGGGAGCTGTTTTTT; CDR3aa: CASHYSTGELFF
j_gene: TRBJ1-1; abundance: -; v_gene: TRBV7-6; d_gene: -; CDR3nt: TGTGCCAGCAGCTTTAGGGGGGGGAACACTGAAGCTTTCTTT; CDR3aa: CASSFRGGNTEAFF
j_gene: TRBJ1-1; abundance: large; v_gene: TRBV4-3; d_gene: -; CDR3nt: TGCGCCAGCAACGAAGGTCTGGACAGGAACACTGAAGCTTTCTTT; CDR3aa: CASNEGLDRNTEAFF
j_gene: TRBJ2-5; abundance: once; v_gene: TRBV5-5; d_gene: TRBD2; CDR3nt: TGTGCCAGCAGCTCGGAGGGAGGGCAAGAGACCCAGTACTTC; CDR3aa: CASSSEGGQETQYF
j_gene: TRBJ1-1; abundance: few; v_gene: TRBV30; d_gene: -; CDR3nt: TGTGCCTGGAGTAGGCAGGGGACTGAAGCTTTCTTT; CDR3aa: CAWSRQGTEAFF
j_gene: TRBJ2-4; abundance: -; v_gene: TRBV5-1; d_gene: TRBD1; CDR3nt: TGCGCCAGCAGCTTGGCTCAGGGACAGGGGGTCGGGAACATTCAGTACTTC; CDR3aa: CASSLAQGQGVGNIQYF
j_gene: TRBJ2-5; abundance: large; v_gene: TRBV14; d_gene: -; CDR3nt: TGTGCCAGCAGTCCACTAGCTGCCGAAAGGGAGACCCAGTACTTC; CDR3aa: CASSPLAAERETQYF
j_gene: TRBJ2-1; abundance: -; v_gene: TRBV9; d_gene: -; CDR3nt: TGTGCCAGCAGCGTAGAGGCCGCTGGGGCGATGGGTGAGCAGTTCTTC; CDR3aa: CASSVEAAGAMGEQFF
j_gene: TRBJ2-1; abundance: -; v_gene: TRBV28; d_gene: -; CDR3nt: TGTGCCAGCAGTCTCGACAATGAGCAGTTCTTC; CDR3aa: CASSLDNEQFF
j_gene: TRBJ2-1; abundance: few; v_gene: TRBV7-2; d_gene: TRBD2; CDR3nt: TGTGCCAGCAGCTCTACTAGCGGGCAATACAATGAGCAGTTCTTC; CDR3aa: CASSSTSGQYNEQFF
j_gene: TRBJ1-1; abundance: few; v_gene: TRBV13; d_gene: -; CDR3nt: TGTGCCAGCAGCTTGGGCAACACTGAAGCTTTCTTT; CDR3aa: CASSLGNTEAFF
j_gene: TRBJ1-2; abundance: -; v_gene: TRBV28; d_gene: TRBD1; CDR3nt: TGTGCCAGCGAGGGACAGGCCTATGGCTACACCTTC; CDR3aa: CASEGQAYGYTF
j_gene: TRBJ2-2; abundance: -; v_gene: TRBV9; d_gene: -; CDR3nt: TGTGCCAGCAGTCCCTATTCCGAGGAGCTGTTTTTT; CDR3aa: CASSPYSEELFF
j_gene: TRBJ1-1; abundance: -; v_gene: TRBV2; d_gene: -; CDR3nt: TGTGCCAGCAGTGTGGAGACGGTGAACACTGAAGCTTTCTTT; CDR3aa: CASSVETVNTEAFF
j_gene: TRBJ1-2; abundance: few; v_gene: TRBV28; d_gene: -; CDR3nt: TGTGCCAGCAGTTTTAGTTCTGAGGCTAACTATGGCTACACCTTC; CDR3aa: CASSFSSEANYGYTF
j_gene: TRBJ1-1; abundance: -; v_gene: TRBV10-3; d_gene: -; CDR3nt: TGTGCCATCAGTGCCTACAGGGATGAAGCTTTCTTT; CDR3aa: CAISAYRDEAFF
j_gene: TRBJ2-5; abundance: -; v_gene: TRBV2; d_gene: -; CDR3nt: TGTGCCAGCAGTGAGTCTGTCCAAGAGACCCAGTACTTC; CDR3aa: CASSESVQETQYF
j_gene: TRBJ2-7; abundance: -; v_gene: TRBV5-5; d_gene: TRBD2; CDR3nt: TGTGCCAGCAGCTTGGCGACTAGCGGGAGTAAGAGCTACGAGCAGTACTTC; CDR3aa: CASSLATSGSKSYEQYF